These 31 T cell receptor beta chains were sequenced from one sample in a study of control samples from healthy donors and cancer patients. Assay: immunoSEQ multiplex PCR; the TCRdb copy retains only in-frame clones and omits some. The sample shows 45,000 to 60,000 clones, roughly nine tenths of them seen only once. The sequenced material came from PBMCs. The source is a man between 60 and 75 years old with head and neck cancer.

This clone has just one count. The V call is TRBV19, the J call TRBJ2-2, with D maybe TRBD1 (5 bases). CDR3 length: 15 residues. Looked up from germline, CDR1 is LNHDA and CDR2 is SQIVND (reference sequence). Between the trimmed V and J ends, which lost 6 bases and 5 bases, there was a span of 16 bases. This CDR3 is CASSLARVGTGELFF. The CDR3 DNA reads TGTGCCAGTAGCTTGGCCAGGGTGGGTACCGGGGAGCTGTTTTTT.

The V gene is TRBV13, the J gene TRBJ1-1, with no clear D. There are 14 residues in the CDR3. Germline V gene lookup returns CDR1 PRHDT and CDR2 FYEKMQ (reference sequence). The V and J ends lost 1 base and 6 bases respectively, with 12 bases between them. CDR3 bases: TGTGCCAGCAGCTTAGTCGGGTGGAGCGCTGAAGCTTTCTTT. Its translation is CASSLVGWSAEAFF.

This chain joins TRBV19 and TRBJ1-4, with D unclear. The length of the CDR3 is 11 residues. V lost 8 bases and J 8 bases, leaving 9 bases between the germline ends. Germline V lookup: CDR1 LNHDA, CDR2 SQIVND (reference sequence). CDR3 sequence (DNA): TGTGCCAGTCGAATTGGGGAAAAACTGTTTTTT. Residues: CASRIGEKLFF.

V and J are TRBV29-1 and TRBJ2-7; no clear D gene. The CDR3 contains 11 residues. The germline V and J ends were trimmed by 6 bases and 1 base, with 7 bases remaining between them. Germline assignment: CDR1 SQVTM and CDR2 ANQGSEA. CDR3 loop: CSVAESYEQYF. As DNA, the CDR3 is TGCAGCGTAGCAGAGTCCTACGAGCAGTACTTC.

The CDR3 sequence is CASSLGQGNYGYTF. CDR3 nucleotides: TGTGCCAGCAGCTTAGGACAGGGGAACTATGGCTACACCTTC. The chain employs TRBV5-6 and TRBJ1-2; TRBD1 matches 9 bases. Germline CDR1 reads SGHDT; CDR2 reads YYEEEE. The CDR3 spans 14 residues. With V trimmed by 2 bases and J by 2 bases, 1 base remained unmatched.

This clone has just a few counts. The chain links TRBV30 to TRBJ1-2; D call uncertain. CDR1 GTSNPN and CDR2 SVGIG come from the germline V gene (reference sequence). Trimming took off 3 bases at V and 4 bases at J, with 12 bases between the two ends. The CDR3 spans 13 residues. The CDR3 nucleotides read TGTGCCTGGAGGGAGGCCCGCGGCTATGGCTACACCTTC. It is translated as CAWREARGYGYTF.

This sequence joins TRBV19 and TRBJ2-5, with D hard to call. CDR1 and CDR2 from the germline V gene are LNHDA and SQIVND (reference sequence). This CDR3 spans 14 amino acids. The ends were cut back, 1 base at V and 5 bases at J, with 11 bases in the middle. The CDR3 is CASSIAGRWETQYF. The DNA for the CDR3 is TGTGCCAGTAGTATAGCTGGGCGGTGGGAGACCCAGTACTTC.

V is TRBV5-1 and J is TRBJ1-4; tentatively, D is TRBD1 (5 bases). Germline V gene sequence: CDR1 SGHRS, CDR2 YFSETQ. Trimming cost V 0 bases and J 5 bases, with 8 bases left between them. CDR3 size: 14 residues. The CDR3 DNA follows: TGCGCCAGCAGCTTGGCGGGGGGGAATGAAAAACTGTTTTTT. Translation: CASSLAGGNEKLFF. Full variable domain (outside the CDR3, taken from reference TRBV5-1 and TRBJ1-4): KAGVTQTPRYLIKTRGQQVTLSCSPISGHRSVSWYQQTPGQGLQFLFEYFSETQRNKGNFPGRFSGRQFSNSRSEMNVSTLELGDSALYLCASSLAGGNEKLFFGSGTQLSVL.

V and J are TRBV9 and TRBJ1-1; D is unresolved. The germline V gene has CDR1 SGDLS and CDR2 YYNGEE. V shed 4 bases and J shed 2 bases, with 9 bases lying between them. CDR3 size: 13 residues. The CDR3 sequence: CASSSDDNTEAFF. In DNA form, the CDR3 reads TGTGCCAGCAGCTCGGACGATAACACTGAAGCTTTCTTT.

The chain has TRBV4-3 and TRBJ2-6; D not certain. In germline, CDR1 is LGHNA, CDR2 YSLEER. The CDR3 spans 17 residues. V was pared by 4 bases and J by 3 bases, with 16 bases between. The CDR3 is CASSRKKDYFGANVLTF. The CDR3 coding sequence is TGCGCCAGCAGCCGAAAAAAGGATTACTTTGGGGCCAACGTCCTGACTTTC.

This rearrangement joins TRBV4-3 to TRBJ2-5; 11 nucleotides agree with TRBD2. The CDR3 extends over 16 amino acids. CDR1 LGHNA and CDR2 YSLEER come from the germline V gene. With 0 bases clipped from V and 1 base from J, the junction kept 1 base outside the gene matches. The CDR3 protein is CASSQDLAGGQETQYF. The CDR3 nucleotides read TGCGCCAGCAGCCAAGATCTAGCGGGGGGCCAAGAGACCCAGTACTTC.

A few counts support this clone. The chain uses TRBV28 and TRBJ1-5; no reliable D call. Germline V gives CDR1 MDHEN, CDR2 SYDVKM. Deletions cut 6 bases from V and 6 bases from J, with 15 bases between. The CDR3 consists of 14 residues. CDR3 sequence reads: CASSRRTGTQPQHF. The CDR3 DNA reads TGTGCCAGCAGCCGCAGGACGGGCACTCAGCCCCAGCATTTT.

In its sample, this clone was seen once. The chain recombines TRBV29-1 with TRBJ1-4; D is uncertain. This CDR3 has 15 amino acids. V was trimmed by 0 bases and J by 0 bases, leaving 8 bases between them. CDR1 is SQVTM and CDR2 is ANQGSEA in the germline V gene. The CDR3 loop is CSVEDRGATNEKLFF. CDR3 DNA: TGCAGCGTTGAAGATCGGGGAGCAACTAATGAAAAACTGTTTTTT.

This chain connects TRBV4-3 to TRBJ1-3; D is uncertain. This CDR3 spans 16 amino acids. CDR1 and CDR2 from the germline V gene are LGHNA and YSLEER. V lost 0 bases and J lost 0, with 9 bases in between. The CDR3 reads CASSQDTASSGNTIYF. Here the CDR3 DNA reads TGCGCCAGCAGCCAAGATACAGCGAGCTCTGGAAACACCATATATTTT.

The V and J genes are TRBV5-5 and TRBJ2-7; D is unclear. Trimming took 2 bases from V and 0 from J, leaving 9 bases between them. Germline CDR1 reads SGHKS; CDR2 reads YYEKEE (reference sequence). This CDR3 contains 14 residues. The CDR3 sequence is CASSFSPSSYEQYF. The CDR3 nucleotides are TGTGCCAGCAGCTTTAGTCCCAGCTCCTACGAGCAGTACTTC.

This chain links TRBV30 with TRBJ1-1, with unresolved D. V gave up 0 bases and J gave up 2 bases, with 7 bases separating them. The CDR3 length is 13 residues. Germline V CDR1 and CDR2: GTSNPN, SVGIG (reference sequence). CDR3 coding DNA: TGTGCCTGGAGTGTAGAGAGCAACACTGAAGCTTTCTTT. Translating it yields CAWSVESNTEAFF.

The chain recombines TRBV2 with TRBJ2-7; D possibly matches TRBD1 or TRBD2 (5 bases each). The CDR3 sequence is 13 residues long. Trimming removed 7 bases at V and 1 base at J, with 11 bases between. Germline CDR1 SNHLY, CDR2 FYNNEI. Here the CDR3 reads CASNPGGSYEQYF. CDR3 in DNA: TGTGCCAGCAACCCTGGGGGATCCTACGAGCAGTACTTC.

This sequence joins TRBV18 and TRBJ2-1; D uncertain. V lost 2 bases and J 5 bases, leaving 19 bases between the germline ends. This CDR3 has 17 residues. Germline assignment: CDR1 KGHSH and CDR2 LQKENI. This CDR3 is CASSPNIGLRVNNEQFF. DNA of the CDR3: TGTGCCAGCTCACCAAACATCGGTCTTAGGGTCAACAATGAGCAGTTCTTC.

The CDR3 region is CASRSPGGSGYGYTF. The CDR3 nucleotides read TGTGCCAGCAGGTCCCCAGGGGGCTCCGGCTATGGCTACACCTTC. The chain employs TRBV6-5 and TRBJ1-2, with 8 bases identical to TRBD1. CDR1 and CDR2 from the germline V gene are MNHEY and SVGAGI. V was clipped by 6 bases and J by 4 bases; unmatched bases: 10. The length of the CDR3 is 15 residues.

CDR3 sequence reads: CASSLRSHPGGELFF. Here the CDR3 DNA reads TGTGCCAGCAGCTTAAGGTCGCACCCGGGCGGGGAGCTGTTTTTT. This chain connects TRBV7-8 to TRBJ2-2; D uncertain. Per germline, CDR1 SGHVS and CDR2 FQNEAQ. The CDR3 runs to 15 residues. V was cut by 2 bases and J by 7 bases, with 14 bases left in between.

The V and J genes are TRBV7-9 and TRBJ1-1; D is uncertain. Germline V gene sequence: CDR1 SEHNR, CDR2 FQNEAQ (reference sequence). This CDR3 region has 11 residues. V was cut by 3 bases and J by 4 bases, with 3 bases left in between. The CDR3 DNA sequence: TGTGCCAGCAGCTTTTCCACTGAAGCTTTCTTT. This sequence encodes CASSFSTEAFF.

The V call is TRBV27, the J call TRBJ1-3; tentatively, D is TRBD1 (5 bases). Trimming removed 5 bases from V and 0 bases from J, with 11 bases in between. Germline CDR1 and CDR2: MNHEY and SMNVEV (reference sequence). The CDR3 consists of 15 residues. The CDR3 here is CASSPTGGSGNTIYF. CDR3 DNA: TGTGCCAGCAGTCCCACAGGTGGCTCTGGAAACACCATATATTTT.

This clone was seen more than once but under ten times. V usage is TRBV5-6 and J usage is TRBJ1-3; maybe TRBD1 (5 bases). Germline values: CDR1 SGHDT, CDR2 YYEEEE. V was cut by 1 base and J by 3 bases, with 17 bases left in between. CDR3 length: 17 residues. The CDR3 is CASSLSLRGKLGNTIYF. For the CDR3, the DNA is TGTGCCAGCAGCTTGTCGCTGCGGGGGAAGCTTGGAAACACCATATATTTT.

The V gene is TRBV2, the J gene TRBJ1-4, with TRBD1 matching over 7 bases. V shed 4 bases, J shed 8 bases, and the junction held 7 bases outside the gene matches. The CDR3 contains 14 residues. From germline, CDR1 is SNHLY and CDR2 FYNNEI. The CDR3 protein is CASSVHRGREKLFF. CDR3 bases: TGTGCCAGCAGTGTACACAGGGGAAGGGAAAAACTGTTTTTT.

The V call is TRBV5-1, the J call TRBJ1-2; weak D call: TRBD1 (6 bases). The CDR3 consists of 13 residues. Between the trimmed V and J ends, which lost 7 bases and 6 bases, there was a span of 16 bases. From germline, CDR1 is SGHRS and CDR2 YFSETQ. CDR3 protein: CASGGGGQDGYTF. The CDR3 coding sequence is TGCGCCAGCGGGGGAGGGGGGCAGGATGGCTACACCTTC.

This chain joins TRBV5-1 and TRBJ1-4, with D perhaps TRBD1 (6 bases). The V end was cut by 1 base, the J end by 3 bases, with 19 bases between. From germline, CDR1 is SGHRS and CDR2 YFSETQ. The CDR3 extends over 18 amino acids. CDR3 bases: TGCGCCAGCAGCTTGCCCCCTCCAGCGGGGGCATCTAATGAAAAACTGTTTTTT. Its protein is CASSLPPPAGASNEKLFF. The variable domain in full, with the rest retrieved from reference TRBV5-1 and TRBJ1-4, is KAGVTQTPRYLIKTRGQQVTLSCSPISGHRSVSWYQQTPGQGLQFLFEYFSETQRNKGNFPGRFSGRQFSNSRSEMNVSTLELGDSALYLCASSLPPPAGASNEKLFFGSGTQLSVL.

The V gene is TRBV9, the J gene TRBJ2-3, with D unresolved. The V gene lost 4 bases and the J gene lost 0 bases, with 9 bases spanning the gap. Germline-derived CDR1 and CDR2 are SGDLS and YYNGEE. CDR3 length equals 14 residues. Here the CDR3 reads CASSRSPSTDTQYF. The CDR3 DNA follows: TGTGCCAGCAGCCGGAGCCCCAGCACAGATACGCAGTATTTT.

The rearrangement uses TRBV14 and TRBJ1-1; a possible D gene is TRBD1 (6 bases). The germline V gene has CDR1 SGHDN and CDR2 FVKESK. The CDR3 is 13 residues long. Trimming left V 3 bases short and J 6 bases short, with 11 bases between. CDR3 sequence (DNA): TGTGCCAGCAGCCAGACCGCAGGGGCTGAAGCTTTCTTT. It yields the protein CASSQTAGAEAFF.

This clone was seen only once. The gene calls are TRBV5-1 and TRBJ2-1, with D tentatively TRBD2 (7 bases). This CDR3 has 15 residues. Per germline, CDR1 SGHRS and CDR2 YFSETQ. V was shortened by 0 bases and J by 9 bases, with 16 bases between the two germline ends. CDR3 sequence: CASSLGAGAHPEQFF. CDR3 sequence (DNA): TGCGCCAGCAGCTTGGGGGCGGGGGCCCATCCTGAGCAGTTCTTC.

The chain couples TRBV23-1 to TRBJ1-2; TRBD1 agrees at 9 bases. TRBV23-1 is an open reading frame whose function is uncertain. The CDR3 consists of 15 residues. With V trimmed by 4 bases and J by 4 bases, 7 bases remained unmatched. The CDR3 DNA reads TGCGCCAGCAGTCCCCAGGGACAGGGCCCCTATGGCTACACCTTC. Residues: CASSPQGQGPYGYTF.

This clone was picked up one time. The CDR3 region is CASSYGDLEAFF. Here the CDR3 DNA reads TGTGCCAGCAGCTACGGGGACCTCGAAGCTTTCTTT. The chain uses TRBV7-9 and TRBJ1-1, with D perhaps matching TRBD1 (5 bases). CDR1 and CDR2 (germline): SEHNR, FQNEAQ (reference sequence). This CDR3 has 12 residues. Trimming took off 4 bases at V and 8 bases at J, with 11 bases between the two ends.